Included here is one TCR beta chain sequence, with context. The data were taken from a study of control samples from healthy donors and cancer patients. CDR1 SGHRS and CDR2 YFSETQ come from the germline V gene. The V and J ends lost 3 bases and 1 base respectively, with 13 bases between them. The CDR3 covers 15 residues. The method was immunoSEQ multiplex PCR; TCRdb's version includes in-frame clones alone and lacks a portion of them. The sample carries 60,000 to 80,000 clones, over 75% recorded once. The sequencing input was blood. The sequence was collected from a woman between 45 and 65 years old in good health. The chain joins TRBV5-1 to TRBJ2-5; D might be TRBD1 (6 bases). CDR3 sequence (DNA): TGCGCCAGCAGCTCAACGCGGACAGTCCAAGAGACCCAGTACTTC. It encodes CASSSTRTVQETQYF.